This TCR beta chain appears in the sequencing data of a study of shared clonotypes between healthy human individuals. For sorted subsets, 150 to 200 ng DNA per replicate equaled approximately 30,000 T cell genomes. In the original workflow: Filtering differed, since immunoSEQ gave only junction sequences and no quality scores. Clones were sequenced by immunoSEQ multiplex PCR, and TCRdb holds only the in-frame ones, with some missing. V, J and clone size reflect that table, while D and trimming were determined from the DNA. The data show under 1,900,000 clones, with 98% to 99% seen just once and approximately 0.38% held by the top ten. J gave up 4 bases and V 5 bases, and 13 bases lay outside the gene matches. Looked up from germline, CDR1 is SGHVS and CDR2 is FQNEAQ. The CDR3 has 18 residues.

The sequenced sample was naive CD4+ T cells sorted from blood. Subset indicated: CD45RA+ positively selected. The TCR was taken from a man aged 25 to 45 in good health. The V gene is TRBV7-8, the J gene TRBJ2-1; 11 bases align to TRBD2. The CDR3: CASSPGASGRPQYNEQFF. For the CDR3, the DNA is TGTGCCAGCAGCCCGGGGGCTAGCGGGAGGCCTCAGTACAATGAGCAGTTCTTC.